This T cell receptor beta chain was documented in a study of T-cell reconstitution after alpha-beta-depleted transplantation in children. Study findings and constraints: Among T cells one year after transplant, newly produced cells accounted for most counts and diversity. Alpha-beta T cells about two months after transplant reportedly derived from several hundred expanded graft clones.

A word on this clonotype: Its cognate antigen is unknown.

The library targeted TCRbeta and was prepared with unique molecular identifiers. TCRdb reanalysed the PCR reads using MiXCR and keeps one entry per CDR3 protein. Here the sample spans 300,000 to 400,000 distinct CDR3 sequences, approximately 23% being singletons. The sample consisted of PBMCs, mostly from graft donor cells, taken 180 days after TCRalphabeta/CD19-depleted stem cell transplant. The receptor was derived from a male patient aged 10-17 years who had a stem cell transplant for acute lymphoblastic leukemia, so the T cells may come from the graft donor.

CDR3 residues: CASSSYGHLYTF. The CDR3 region has the DNA TGCGCCAGCAGCTCTTACGGACATCTCTACACCTTC. The chain recombines TRBV5-1 with TRBJ1-2, with D possibly TRBD1 on 5 matching bases. From germline, CDR1 is SGHRS and CDR2 YFSETQ. CDR3 length equals 12 residues. The V and J ends lost 3 bases and 10 bases respectively, with 13 bases between them. Variable domain in full (rest from reference TRBV5-1 and TRBJ1-2): KAGVTQTPRYLIKTRGQQVTLSCSPISGHRSVSWYQQTPGQGLQFLFEYFSETQRNKGNFPGRFSGRQFSNSRSEMNVSTLELGDSALYLCASSSYGHLYTFGSGTRLTVV.